The clone carrying this T cell receptor beta chain was observed many times. Its antigen is currently unknown. CDR3 length: 14 residues. The V end lost 3 bases, the J end lost 8 bases, and 14 bases lay between the germline ends. CDR1 and CDR2 (germline): MNHEY, SVGEGT. The sample originates from a study of T-cell reconstitution after alpha-beta-depleted transplantation in children. Study findings and constraints: The high TCRbeta diversity at day 60 in some patients came from surviving recipient T cells and thymic progenitors.

Unique molecular identifiers featured in how the TCRbeta library was prepared. TCRdb fed the PCR reads into MiXCR, producing one record per CDR3 protein. The data hold 81,000 or so distinct CDR3 sequences, with 15% to 17% observed a single time. The V gene is TRBV6-2 or TRBV6-3, the J gene TRBJ2-1, with a tentative D call TRBD2 (7 bases). Sample: PBMCs, mostly from graft donor cells, taken 180 days after TCRalphabeta/CD19-depleted stem cell transplant. The TCR sequence derives from a male patient between 2 and 10 years old who had a stem cell transplant for acute lymphoblastic leukemia, so the T cells may come from the graft donor. CDR3 DNA: TGTGCCAGCAGTTATATGGGGGGGCTCGATGAGCAGTTCTTC. This codes for CASSYMGGLDEQFF.